The 26 T cell receptor beta chains below all came from one sample that was sequenced in a study of CD8 T cells in Susac syndrome. The RNA, roughly 0.45 to 1 ug, was put through reverse transcription using random hexamers. TCRdb independently ran MiXCR on the immunoSEQ multiplex PCR reads; one entry per CDR3 protein. The sample gives about 85,000 distinct CDR3 sequences, 85% to 95% of which show up once; roughly 0.44% is in the top ten. The sequenced material came from CD8+ T cells from PBMCs. These receptors all stem from a human donor with Susac syndrome.

This chain uses TRBV30 with TRBJ1-1; D is unclear. The CDR3 is made up of 12 amino acids. The germline CDR1 and CDR2 sequences are GTSNPN and SVGIG (reference sequence). V shed 0 bases and J shed 4 bases, with 6 bases lying between them. The CDR3 region is CAWSVGATEAFF. In DNA, the CDR3 is TGTGCCTGGAGTGTAGGTGCCACTGAAGCTTTCTTT.

The J gene is TRBJ2-5, the V gene TRBV6-2 or TRBV6-3; TRBD1 agrees at 7 bases. Germline CDR1 and CDR2: MNHEY and SVGEGT. With 6 bases clipped from V and 6 bases from J, the junction kept 7 bases outside the gene matches. This CDR3 is built from 13 residues. This chain's CDR3 is CASSQGGMKTQYF. Here the CDR3 DNA reads TGTGCCAGCAGCCAAGGGGGCATGAAGACCCAGTACTTC.

This clonotype appeared a few times. This rearrangement joins TRBV6-2 or TRBV6-3 to TRBJ1-5; 9 positions match TRBD1. The CDR3 has 15 residues. Germline trimming cut 2 bases from V and 7 bases from J; bases unmatched to any gene: 6. Germline V gene sequence: CDR1 MNHEY, CDR2 SVGEGT. CDR3 coding DNA: TGTGCCAGCAGTTACGGACAGGGGTTTCGGCAGCCCCAGCATTTT. This codes for CASSYGQGFRQPQHF.

The gene calls are TRBV18 and TRBJ2-1, with TRBD2 matching 8 bases. Unmatched junction bases numbered 8, after V lost 0 bases and J lost 7 bases. The CDR3 is 16 residues long. In germline, CDR1 is KGHSH, CDR2 LQKENI. The CDR3 sequence: CASSPPSREGLNEQFF. CDR3 bases: TGTGCCAGCTCACCACCGAGCCGGGAGGGCCTGAATGAGCAGTTCTTC.

This clonotype was recorded only once. CDR3 protein: CASSLVASGANVLTF. CDR3 DNA: TGTGCCAGCAGCTTAGTTGCCTCTGGGGCCAACGTCCTGACTTTC. The chain joins TRBV7-6 to TRBJ2-6; no clear D gene. V was shortened by 1 base and J by 0 bases, with 4 bases between the two germline ends. The germline CDR1 and CDR2 sequences are SGHVS and FNYEAQ. CDR3 size: 15 residues.

This clonotype was detected only once. This chain joins TRBV25-1 and TRBJ2-7; 9 positions match TRBD1. This CDR3 comprises 16 residues. Germline values: CDR1 MGHDK, CDR2 SYGVNS. The ends lost 2 bases at V and 1 base at J; junction bases unmatched: 6. The CDR3, as DNA: TGTGCCAGCAGTGAAGGGAAGGACAGGGGATCCTACGAGCAGTACTTC. Translated: CASSEGKDRGSYEQYF.

This chain uses TRBV7-8 with TRBJ2-1, with TRBD1 matching 7 bases. Germline assignment: CDR1 SGHVS and CDR2 FQNEAQ. The CDR3 sequence is 17 residues long. Germline trimming cut 3 bases from V and 0 bases from J; bases unmatched to any gene: 8. The CDR3 coding sequence is TGTGCCAGCAGCTTTACCGGGACAGAGAGCTCCTACAATGAGCAGTTCTTC. It is translated as CASSFTGTESSYNEQFF.

This rearrangement joins TRBV20-1 to TRBJ1-1; 7 nucleotides align to TRBD1. J lost 8 bases, V lost 6 bases, and 12 bases had no gene match. This CDR3 is 13 amino acids long. Germline lookup yields CDR1 DFQATT and CDR2 SNEGSKA (reference sequence). CDR3: CSANPRDSLEAFF. CDR3 nucleotide sequence: TGCAGTGCCAATCCGCGGGACAGTTTAGAAGCTTTCTTT.

The chain is built from TRBV24-1 and TRBJ2-1; the match to TRBD2 covers 9 bases. Trimming took 4 bases from V and 3 from J; bases not matched to a gene: 9. The V gene's germline CDR1 is KGHDR and CDR2 SFDVKD. The CDR3 is made up of 17 amino acids. CDR3: CATSDKGLAGNYNEQFF. The DNA of the CDR3 is TGTGCCACCAGTGACAAGGGGCTAGCGGGAAACTACAATGAGCAGTTCTTC.

The chain employs TRBV13 and TRBJ2-7, with 9 nucleotides matching TRBD1. The CDR3 contains 15 residues. Germline V gene data show CDR1 as PRHDT and CDR2 as FYEKMQ (reference sequence). J was trimmed by 7 bases and V by 5 bases; bases with no gene match: 12. The CDR3 DNA reads TGTGCCAGCAGCGAGAGGGACAGGGCACGAAGTGAGCAGTACTTC. Its protein is CASSERDRARSEQYF. Complete variable domain (other parts from reference TRBV13 and TRBJ2-7): AAGVIQSPRHLIKEKRETATLKCYPIPRHDTVYWYQQGPGQDPQFLISFYEKMQSDKGSIPDRFSAQQFSDYHSELNMSSLELGDSALYFCASSERDRARSEQYFGPGTRLTVT.

This chain links TRBV20-1 with TRBJ2-7; a weak D match, TRBD2 (5 bases). The length of the CDR3 is 14 residues. Deletions cut 0 bases from V and 2 bases from J, with 11 bases between. Germline V gives CDR1 DFQATT, CDR2 SNEGSKA (reference sequence). DNA of the CDR3: TGCAGTGCTAGAGATACGGGGTTCGCCTACGAGCAGTACTTC. It codes for CSARDTGFAYEQYF.

This sequence joins TRBV5-4 and TRBJ2-5; the D call may be TRBD1 or TRBD2 (5 bases each). This CDR3 has 16 amino acids. Germline V gene data show CDR1 as SGHNT and CDR2 as YYREEE (reference sequence). Trimming pared 4 bases from V and 2 bases from J, leaving 18 bases between. The CDR3 DNA is TGTGCCAGCAGCGCCGAGATCGGGACCCTACAAGAGACCCAGTACTTC. As protein: CASSAEIGTLQETQYF.

This sequence joins TRBV5-1 and TRBJ2-7, with 11 bases fitting TRBD1. V shed 2 bases and J 2 bases; nucleotides not matched to a gene: 3. Germline CDR1 and CDR2: SGHRS and YFSETQ. The CDR3 totals 15 residues. The CDR3, as DNA: TGCGCCAGCAGCTTAGGGACAGGGGGTGCCTACGAGCAGTACTTC. It codes for CASSLGTGGAYEQYF.

This chain links TRBV6-6 with TRBJ2-5; possibly TRBD2 for D (6 bases). Germline-derived CDR1 and CDR2 are MNHNY and SVGAGI (reference sequence). The CDR3 has 14 amino acids. V was clipped by 2 bases and J by 5 bases, with 12 bases between them. CDR3 residues: CASSYGGSEETQYF. In DNA form, the CDR3 reads TGTGCCAGCAGTTACGGGGGGTCGGAGGAGACCCAGTACTTC.

This clonotype was observed once. The rearrangement uses TRBV30 and TRBJ2-7; the match to TRBD2 covers 10 bases. J was trimmed by 4 bases and V by 5 bases; bases with no gene match: 8. Germline lookup yields CDR1 GTSNPN and CDR2 SVGIG (reference sequence). The length of the CDR3 is 14 residues. CDR3 protein: CAWELSGRTYEQYF. The DNA of the CDR3 is TGTGCCTGGGAGCTTAGCGGGAGGACGTACGAGCAGTACTTC.

The rearrangement links TRBV7-8 to TRBJ1-3; 7 positions agree with TRBD1. CDR3 size: 15 residues. Trimming removed 7 bases from V and 0 bases from J; junction bases left unmatched: 6. Germline V gives CDR1 SGHVS, CDR2 FQNEAQ. The DNA for the CDR3 is TGTGCCAGCACCCCGGGACAGATCTCTGGAAACACCATATATTTT. Translating gives CASTPGQISGNTIYF.

In its sample, this clonotype was seen a few times. The CDR3 DNA follows: TGTGCCAGCTCACCGGGGGACGAGCAGTACTTC. It codes for CASSPGDEQYF. This rearrangement joins TRBV18 to TRBJ2-7; D tentatively fits TRBD1 or TRBD2 (5 bases each). CDR3 size: 11 residues. V was trimmed by 3 bases and J by 5 bases, leaving 5 bases between them. Looked up from germline, CDR1 is KGHSH and CDR2 is LQKENI.

The chain combines TRBV29-1 with TRBJ2-3; D might be TRBD1 or TRBD2, each matching 5 bases. The CDR3 loop spans 15 amino acids. The germline V and J ends were trimmed by 6 bases and 0 bases, with 16 bases remaining between them. CDR1 and CDR2 (germline): SQVTM, ANQGSEA. The DNA for the CDR3 is TGCAGCGTCCTGTGGGACCAGTTAAGCACAGATACGCAGTATTTT. It codes for CSVLWDQLSTDTQYF.

This chain uses TRBV6-5 with TRBJ1-2; D is uncertain. The CDR3 is 11 amino acids. The ends were cut back, 8 bases at V and 8 bases at J, with 12 bases in the middle. Looked up from germline, CDR1 is MNHEY and CDR2 is SVGAGI. The CDR3 is CASRTLSGYTF. In nucleotides, the CDR3 is TGTGCCAGCCGGACGCTTTCCGGCTACACCTTC.

This clonotype was detected once. V is TRBV30 and J is TRBJ2-7; 7 nucleotides align to TRBD2. Germline CDR1 GTSNPN, CDR2 SVGIG (reference sequence). V was clipped by 7 bases and J by 0 bases; unmatched bases: 3. This CDR3 spans 12 amino acids. CDR3 DNA sequence: TGTGCCTTAACTAGCGACTCCTACGAGCAGTACTTC. Amino acid sequence: CALTSDSYEQYF. Based on the CDR3 plus reference TRBV30 and TRBJ2-7, the full variable domain is SQTIHQWPATLVQPVGSPLSLECTVEGTSNPNLYWYRQAAGRGLQLLFYSVGIGQISSEVPQNLSASRPQDRQFILSSKKLLLSDSGFYLCALTSDSYEQYFGPGTRLTVT.

The chain carries TRBV6-6 and TRBJ1-1; tentative D call: TRBD1 (6 bases). Germline CDR1 MNHNY, CDR2 SVGAGI (reference sequence). With 4 bases removed from V and 0 bases from J, the gap between germline ends came to 9 bases. The CDR3 loop spans 14 amino acids. The CDR3 here is CASSLDRMNTEAFF. The CDR3 DNA reads as TGTGCCAGCAGTTTGGACAGAATGAACACTGAAGCTTTCTTT.

This chain connects TRBV3-1 to TRBJ1-1; 8 bases line up with TRBD1. Germline V CDR1 and CDR2: LGHDT, YNNKEL (reference sequence). The CDR3 sequence is 16 residues long. V shed 2 bases, J shed 3 bases, and the junction held 8 bases outside the gene matches. The CDR3 DNA reads TGTGCCAGCAGCCAATTTGGACAGGGTTTGGACACTGAAGCTTTCTTT. Its translation is CASSQFGQGLDTEAFF.

The rearrangement joins TRBV20-1 to TRBJ2-3; 13 nucleotides line up with TRBD2. CDR3 length: 14 amino acids. V dropped 6 bases and J dropped 3; count of bases not matched to a gene: 3. Per germline, CDR1 DFQATT and CDR2 SNEGSKA (reference sequence). Written as DNA, the CDR3 is TGCAGTGCGCCGACTAGCGGGAGGACAGATACGCAGTATTTT. Translated: CSAPTSGRTDTQYF.

The chain joins TRBV6-5 to TRBJ2-1, with D hard to call. CDR1 and CDR2 from the germline V gene are MNHEY and SVGAGI. There are 13 residues in the CDR3. V gave up 2 bases and J gave up 4 bases, with 6 bases separating them. CDR3 protein: CASSYGAYNEQFF. In nucleotides, the CDR3 is TGTGCCAGCAGTTACGGAGCTTACAATGAGCAGTTCTTC.

This chain joins TRBV12-3 or TRBV12-4 and TRBJ2-7; D not resolved. The CDR3 loop spans 12 amino acids. V gave up 1 base and J gave up 7 bases, with 8 bases separating them. CDR3 coding DNA: TGTGCCAGCAGTTTAGAGCCTTTTGAGCAGTACTTC. Residues: CASSLEPFEQYF.

The chain uses TRBV4-1 and TRBJ2-7; 9 positions agree with TRBD2. V was clipped by 3 bases and J by 7 bases; unmatched bases: 10. CDR3 length: 15 amino acids. Germline CDR1 reads MGHRA; CDR2 reads YSYEKL. The DNA of the CDR3 is TGCGCCAGCAGCCAGAGGCTAGCGGGAACGGGAGAGCAGTACTTC. Its protein is CASSQRLAGTGEQYF.